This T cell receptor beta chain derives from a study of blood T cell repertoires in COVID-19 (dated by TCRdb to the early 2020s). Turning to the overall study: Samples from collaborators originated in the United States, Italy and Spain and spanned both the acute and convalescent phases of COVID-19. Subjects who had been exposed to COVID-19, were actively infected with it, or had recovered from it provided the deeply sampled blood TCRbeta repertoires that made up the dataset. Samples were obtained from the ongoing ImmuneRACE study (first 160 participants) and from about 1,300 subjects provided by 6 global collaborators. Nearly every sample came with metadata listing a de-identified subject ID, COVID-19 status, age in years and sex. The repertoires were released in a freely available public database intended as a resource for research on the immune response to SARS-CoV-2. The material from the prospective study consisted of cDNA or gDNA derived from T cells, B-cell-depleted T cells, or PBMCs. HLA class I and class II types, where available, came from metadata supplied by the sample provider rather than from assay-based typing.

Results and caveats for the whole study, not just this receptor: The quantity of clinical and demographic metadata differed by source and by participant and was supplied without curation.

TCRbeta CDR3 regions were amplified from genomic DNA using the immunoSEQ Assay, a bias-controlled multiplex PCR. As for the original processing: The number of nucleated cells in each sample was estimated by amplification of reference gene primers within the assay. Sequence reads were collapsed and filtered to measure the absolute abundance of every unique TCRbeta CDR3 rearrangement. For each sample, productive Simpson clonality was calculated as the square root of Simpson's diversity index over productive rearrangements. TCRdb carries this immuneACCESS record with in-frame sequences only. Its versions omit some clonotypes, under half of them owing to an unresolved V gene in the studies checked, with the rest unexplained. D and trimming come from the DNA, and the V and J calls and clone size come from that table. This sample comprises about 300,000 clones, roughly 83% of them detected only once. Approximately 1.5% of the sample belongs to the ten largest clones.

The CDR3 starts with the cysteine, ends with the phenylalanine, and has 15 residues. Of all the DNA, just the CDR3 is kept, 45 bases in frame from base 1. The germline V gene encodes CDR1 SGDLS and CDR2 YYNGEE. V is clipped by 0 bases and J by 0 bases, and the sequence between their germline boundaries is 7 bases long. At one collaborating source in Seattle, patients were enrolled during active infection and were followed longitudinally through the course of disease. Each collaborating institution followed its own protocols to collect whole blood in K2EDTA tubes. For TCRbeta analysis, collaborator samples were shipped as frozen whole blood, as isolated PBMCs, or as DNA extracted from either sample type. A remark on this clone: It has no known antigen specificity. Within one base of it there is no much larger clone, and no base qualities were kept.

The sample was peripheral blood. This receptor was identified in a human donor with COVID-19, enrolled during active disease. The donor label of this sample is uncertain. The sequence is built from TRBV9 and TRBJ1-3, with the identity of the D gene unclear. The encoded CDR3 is CASSVEGSSGNTIYF. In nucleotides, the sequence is TGTGCCAGCAGCGTAGAAGGGAGCTCTGGAAACACCATATATTTT. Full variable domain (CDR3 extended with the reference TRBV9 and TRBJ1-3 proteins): DSGVTQTPKHLITATGQRVTLRCSPRSGDLSVYWYQQSLDQGLQFLIQYYNGEERAKGNILERFSAQQFPDLHSELNLSSLELGDSALYFCASSVEGSSGNTIYFGEGSWLTVV.